The sequence of this T cell receptor (beta chain) was determined in a study of T cell responses to AZD1222 COVID-19 vaccine (dated by TCRdb to the early 2020s). About the investigation overall: Because spike-specific TCR depth and breadth did not differ between the two schedules, AZD1222 recipients who got a second dose at roughly 4 weeks were pooled with those who got a second dose at roughly 12 weeks. A total of more than 230 trial participants underwent TCR sequencing, of whom 207 received two doses of AZD1222 and about 26 received two doses of the MenACWY control vaccine. Trial participants were enrolled by age into 18-55, 56-69 and 70-plus year subgroups, with roughly 160, 29 and 62 TCR-sequenced participants respectively. Results and caveats for the whole study, not just this receptor: Participants were mostly white British, with more females than males. The authors suggested clonal diversity may have been underestimated. The vaccine-associated CD4 TCRs covered the entire spike protein, and the dominant responses fell in regions 160-218 and 743-854. After two AZD1222 doses, both the breadth and the depth of spike-specific TCRs were significantly higher than at day 0 and than in MenACWY recipients. Conclusions about previously exposed vaccinees are limited, since just five or six AZD1222 recipients were seropositive for SARS-CoV-2 at baseline. Nearly half of unique spike-specific TCRs reportedly recognized epitopes outside regions mutated in the B.1.351 and B.1.1.7 variants. No day 14 peak-response samples were available, so repertoires were characterized only after the peak T cell response. In the small 56-69-year group, the increase in depth fell short of significance, most likely because of low power.

Comment on this clone: The specificity of this receptor is unknown. The record has no base qualities; no much larger clone is one base away.

This specimen's time point label, interpreted: baseline before first vaccination. Samples from vaccinated people were obtained from the UK trials COV001 and COV002, which included a single-blind randomized controlled phase 2/3 trial of AZD1222 (ChAdOx1 nCoV-19) in healthy adults. For TCRbeta chain sequencing, PBMC samples were collected from trial participants at day 0 and at day 28 after the second dose. The CDR3 regions of human TCRbeta chains were analyzed by immunosequencing. Per the original workflow: Repertoire TCRs were checked for matches against a reference library of SARS-CoV-2-specific TCRs that had been generated using the MIRA antigen-specificity platform. Breadth was defined as the fraction of unique TCRs that were SARS-CoV-2-associated. Depth was defined as the fraction of total T cells that were SARS-CoV-2-associated. Each spike-specific TCR was assigned to its reactive spike region and to a CD4 or CD8 class using the MIRA data. Log10-transformed breadth and depth values were compared by one-way ANOVA with Sidak's multiple comparisons tests. Entries here come from immuneACCESS through TCRdb and include only in-frame sequences with V and J called. Some clones fail to appear in such tables; in the studies checked, an unresolved V gene covers under half of the shortfall, and the cause of the remainder is unknown. The V and J calls and clone size are taken from that table; D and trimming were inferred from the DNA. The sample table contains 110,000 or so clones; only one count was recorded for 87% of them. The top ten constitute roughly an eighth of the sample.

The CDR3 measures 12 amino acids from cysteine to phenylalanine. This entry keeps only the CDR3 DNA: 36 bases, framed from base 1. V is reduced by 7 bases and J by 9 bases, leaving a spacing of 10 bases between them. CDR1 and CDR2 are read off the germline V gene as SNHLY and FYNNEI. This receptor was obtained from an adult in good health. The V and J genes are TRBV2 and TRBJ1-6; the D segment cannot be called with confidence. The material sequenced was peripheral blood, taken on day 0 of AZD1222 vaccination. The CDR3 region: CASKAQASPLHF. The bases are TGTGCCAGCAAAGCGCAGGCTTCACCCCTCCACTTT.